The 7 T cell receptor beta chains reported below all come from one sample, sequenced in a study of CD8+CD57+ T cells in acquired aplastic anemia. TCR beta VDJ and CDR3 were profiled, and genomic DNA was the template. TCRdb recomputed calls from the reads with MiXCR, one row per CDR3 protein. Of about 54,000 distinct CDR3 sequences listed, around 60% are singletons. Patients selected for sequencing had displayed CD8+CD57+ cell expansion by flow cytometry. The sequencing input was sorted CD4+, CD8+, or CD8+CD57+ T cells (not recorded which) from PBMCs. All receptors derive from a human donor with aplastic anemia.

The CDR3 region is CAISDVGAGANVLTF. CDR3 sequence (DNA): TGTGCCATCAGTGACGTAGGGGCTGGGGCCAACGTCCTGACTTTC. The chain recombines TRBV10-3 with TRBJ2-6, with D possibly TRBD1 on 5 matching bases. CDR1 and CDR2 (germline): ENHRY, SYGVKD. The CDR3 totals 15 residues. Trimming pared 3 bases from V and 2 bases from J, leaving 8 bases between.

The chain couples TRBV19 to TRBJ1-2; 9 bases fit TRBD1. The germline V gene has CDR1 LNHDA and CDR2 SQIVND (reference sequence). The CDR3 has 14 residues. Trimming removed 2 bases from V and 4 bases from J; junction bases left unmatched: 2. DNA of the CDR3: TGTGCCAGTAGTATACCGGGACAGGGCTATGGCTACACCTTC. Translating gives CASSIPGQGYGYTF. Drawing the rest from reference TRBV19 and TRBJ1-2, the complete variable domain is DGGITQSPKYLFRKEGQNVTLSCEQNLNHDAMYWYRQDPGQGLRLIYYSQIVNDFQKGDIAEGYSVSREKKESFPLTVTSAQKNPTAFYLCASSIPGQGYGYTFGSGTRLTVV.

The DNA for the CDR3 is TGCAGTGCTCAAAGGGGTGGGGACCTCTGGGAAGAGCAGTACGTC. Translating it yields CSAQRGGDLWEEQYV. This sequence joins TRBV20-1 and TRBJ2-7, with D perhaps given as TRBD1 or TRBD2 (5 bases each). Trimming stripped 5 bases from V and 7 bases from J, with 24 bases between. Germline CDR1 reads DFQATT; CDR2 reads SNEGSKA (reference sequence). This CDR3 is 15 amino acids long.

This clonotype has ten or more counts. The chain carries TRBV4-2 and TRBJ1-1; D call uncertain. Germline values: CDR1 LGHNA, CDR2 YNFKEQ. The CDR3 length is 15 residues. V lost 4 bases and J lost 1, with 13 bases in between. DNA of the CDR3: TGTGCCAGCAGCCCCACCCGGGCCCAGAACACTGAAGCTTTCTTT. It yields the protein CASSPTRAQNTEAFF.

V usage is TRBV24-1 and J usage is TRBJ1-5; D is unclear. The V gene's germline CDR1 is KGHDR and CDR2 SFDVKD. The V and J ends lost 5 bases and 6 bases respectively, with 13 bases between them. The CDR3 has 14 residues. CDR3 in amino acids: CATSVGLSGQPQHF. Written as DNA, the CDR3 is TGTGCCACCAGTGTAGGGTTATCGGGTCAGCCCCAGCATTTT.

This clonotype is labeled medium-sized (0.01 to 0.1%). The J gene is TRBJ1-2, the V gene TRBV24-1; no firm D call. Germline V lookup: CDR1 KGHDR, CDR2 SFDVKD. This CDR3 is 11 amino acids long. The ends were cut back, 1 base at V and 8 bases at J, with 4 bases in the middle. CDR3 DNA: TGTGCCACCAGTGATTTTTGGGGCTACACCTTC. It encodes CATSDFWGYTF.

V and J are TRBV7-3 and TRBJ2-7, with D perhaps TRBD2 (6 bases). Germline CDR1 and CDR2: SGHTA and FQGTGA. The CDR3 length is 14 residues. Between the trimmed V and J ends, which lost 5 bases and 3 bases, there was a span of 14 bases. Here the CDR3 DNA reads TGTGCCAGCAGCCCTGGACCGGAGGGCTACGAGCAGTACTTC. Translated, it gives CASSPGPEGYEQYF.